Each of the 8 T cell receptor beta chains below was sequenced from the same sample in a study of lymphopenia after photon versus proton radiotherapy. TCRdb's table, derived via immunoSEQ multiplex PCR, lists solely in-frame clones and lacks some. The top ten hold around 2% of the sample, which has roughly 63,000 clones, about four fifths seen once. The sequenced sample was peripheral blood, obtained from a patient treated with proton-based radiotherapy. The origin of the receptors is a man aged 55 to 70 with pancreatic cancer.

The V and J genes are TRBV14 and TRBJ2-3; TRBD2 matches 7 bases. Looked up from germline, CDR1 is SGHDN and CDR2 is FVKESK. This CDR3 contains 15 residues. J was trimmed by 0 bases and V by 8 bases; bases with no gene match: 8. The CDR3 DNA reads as TGTGCCAGCTCTTCGACTAGCCTGAGCACAGATACGCAGTATTTT. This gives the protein CASSSTSLSTDTQYF.

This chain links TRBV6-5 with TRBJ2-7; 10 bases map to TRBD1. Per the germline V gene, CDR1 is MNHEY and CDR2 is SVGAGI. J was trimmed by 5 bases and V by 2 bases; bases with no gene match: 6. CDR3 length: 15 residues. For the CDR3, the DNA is TGTGCCAGCAGTTACGGGACAGGGGAGTACGACGAGCAGTACTTC. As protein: CASSYGTGEYDEQYF.

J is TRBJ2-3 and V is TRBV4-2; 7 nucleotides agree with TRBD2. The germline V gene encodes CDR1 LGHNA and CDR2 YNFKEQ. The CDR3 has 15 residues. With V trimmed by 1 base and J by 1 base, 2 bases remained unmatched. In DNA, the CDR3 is TGTGCCAGCAGCCAAGTTCGGGGGGGCACAGATACGCAGTATTTT. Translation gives CASSQVRGGTDTQYF.

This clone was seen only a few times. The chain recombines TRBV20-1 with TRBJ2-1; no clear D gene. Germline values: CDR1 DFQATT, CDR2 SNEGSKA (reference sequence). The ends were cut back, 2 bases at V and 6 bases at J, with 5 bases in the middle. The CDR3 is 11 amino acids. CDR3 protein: CSARYLNEQFF. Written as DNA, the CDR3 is TGCAGTGCTAGATACCTCAATGAGCAGTTCTTC.

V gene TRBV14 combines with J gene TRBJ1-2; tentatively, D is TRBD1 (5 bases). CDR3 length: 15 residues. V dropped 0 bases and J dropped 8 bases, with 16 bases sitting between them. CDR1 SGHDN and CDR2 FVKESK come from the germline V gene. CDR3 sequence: CASSQDNSPRDGYTF. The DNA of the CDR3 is TGTGCCAGCAGCCAAGACAACTCCCCCAGGGACGGCTACACCTTC.

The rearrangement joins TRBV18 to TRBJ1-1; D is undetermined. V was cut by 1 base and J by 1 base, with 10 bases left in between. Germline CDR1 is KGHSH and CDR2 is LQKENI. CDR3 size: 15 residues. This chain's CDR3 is CASSPQVTSNTEAFF. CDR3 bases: TGTGCCAGCTCACCACAGGTTACGTCGAACACTGAAGCTTTCTTT.

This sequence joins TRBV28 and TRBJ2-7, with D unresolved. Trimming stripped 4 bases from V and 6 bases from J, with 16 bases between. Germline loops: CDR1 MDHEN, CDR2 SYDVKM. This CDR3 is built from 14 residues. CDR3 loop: CASSSAGLRPEQYF. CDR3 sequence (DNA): TGTGCCAGCAGTTCCGCCGGATTGAGACCCGAGCAGTACTTC.

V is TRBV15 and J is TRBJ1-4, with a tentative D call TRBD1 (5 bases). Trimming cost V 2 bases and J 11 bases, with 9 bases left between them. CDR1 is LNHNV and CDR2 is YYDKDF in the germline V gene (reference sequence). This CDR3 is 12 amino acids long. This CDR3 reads CATSRPDKKLFF. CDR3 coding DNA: TGTGCCACCAGCAGACCGGACAAGAAACTGTTTTTT.